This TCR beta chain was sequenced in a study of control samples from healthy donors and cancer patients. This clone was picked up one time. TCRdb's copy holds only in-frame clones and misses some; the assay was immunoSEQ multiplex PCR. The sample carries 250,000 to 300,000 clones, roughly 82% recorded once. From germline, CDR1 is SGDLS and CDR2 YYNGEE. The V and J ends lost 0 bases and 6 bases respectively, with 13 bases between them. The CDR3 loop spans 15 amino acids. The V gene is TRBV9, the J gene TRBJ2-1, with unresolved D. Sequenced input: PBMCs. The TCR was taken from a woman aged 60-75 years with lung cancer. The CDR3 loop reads CASSVGQAAGNEQFF. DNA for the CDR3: TGTGCCAGCAGCGTAGGGCAGGCGGCCGGCAATGAGCAGTTCTTC.